These T cell receptor beta chains were read from a single sample in a study of cytomegalovirus exposure and HLA in healthy donors. The method was immunoSEQ multiplex PCR; TCRdb's version includes in-frame clones alone and lacks a portion of them. The sample carries 130,000 to 150,000 clones, roughly 80% recorded once. The sequenced sample was PBMCs. Every receptor here comes from a man aged 18 to 29 in good health and CMV-seronegative. Both conserved end residues are part of each CDR3. A D gene is named only where the DNA matches it firmly. Part of the rows lack a size; the others show once, few, many or a class for expanded clones.

V gene	clone size	D gene	J gene	CDR3 protein	CDR3 DNA
TRBV7-8	NA	TRBD2	TRBJ2-1	CASSLMFHSGGNEQFF	TGTGCCAGCAGCTTAATGTTTCACAGCGGGGGGAATGAGCAGTTCTTC
TRBV25-1	NA	NA	TRBJ1-3	CASSRNRAFGNTIYF	TGTGCCAGCAGTCGTAACAGGGCGTTTGGAAACACCATATATTTT
TRBV4-3	few	NA	TRBJ2-1	CASSQEGMSGNEQFF	TGCGCCAGCAGCCAAGAAGGCATGTCGGGCAATGAGCAGTTCTTC
TRBV5-4	NA	TRBD2	TRBJ2-1	CASSPFRAGGPFNEQFF	TGTGCCAGCAGCCCCTTTAGAGCGGGGGGGCCGTTCAATGAGCAGTTCTTC
TRBV27	NA	TRBD1	TRBJ1-2	CASSPTGKGGYGYTF	TGTGCCAGCAGTCCGACAGGGAAGGGGGGCTATGGCTACACCTTC
TRBV5-1	NA	TRBD1	TRBJ2-7	CASSSGTGAYEQYF	TGCGCCAGCAGCTCCGGGACAGGGGCCTACGAGCAGTACTTC
TRBV18	NA	TRBD1	TRBJ2-5	CASWQKGARETQYF	TGTGCCAGCTGGCAAAAGGGGGCCAGGGAGACCCAGTACTTC
TRBV7-9	NA	NA	TRBJ2-5	CASSLAGRSGEQETQYF	TGTGCCAGCAGCTTGGCAGGGAGGAGCGGAGAGCAAGAGACCCAGTACTTC
TRBV6-6	NA	TRBD1	TRBJ1-5	CASSYALGTGSQPQHF	TGTGCCAGCAGTTACGCCTTGGGGACAGGGAGCCAGCCCCAGCATTTT
TRBV10-1	few	TRBD1	TRBJ1-6	CASNPDRRNSPLHF	TGCGCCAGCAACCCGGACAGGCGGAATTCACCCCTCCACTTT
TRBV5-1	NA	NA	TRBJ2-1	CASSSTGSEQFF	TGCGCCAGCAGCAGCACAGGGTCCGAGCAGTTCTTC
TRBV7-2	NA	NA	TRBJ1-1	CASSPGLGNTEAFF	TGTGCCAGCAGCCCAGGGTTGGGGAACACTGAAGCTTTCTTT
TRBV10-3	once	TRBD1	TRBJ2-3	CAIKIGTGGTDTQYF	TGTGCCATCAAAATAGGGACAGGGGGAACAGATACGCAGTATTTT